A single sample is the source of the 7 T cell receptor beta chains below, sequenced in a study of STAT5B mutations in CD4+ large granular lymphocyte leukemia (dated by TCRdb to the early 2020s). Library prep was done by the immunoSEQ multiplex PCR assay. TCRdb took this table from immuneACCESS and kept in-frame rearrangements with V and J called. Such tables lack part of the clones; where checked against another copy, unresolved V genes explain under half of the gap, and the rest is unexplained. Counted in this sample were tens of thousands of clones; about 86% of them appeared once. The top ten clonotypes cover about 0.33% of the sample. Sequenced: CD4+ T cells from blood buffy coats. All receptors derive from a human donor in good health.

This clone was seen just once. The V call is TRBV7-6, the J call TRBJ2-2; 9 bases are a match to TRBD1. V lost 5 bases, J lost 5 bases, and 6 bases stayed unmatched. The CDR3 is 15 amino acids. CDR1 and CDR2 (germline): SGHVS, FNYEAQ. The CDR3 nucleotides are TGTGCCAGCAGCCGCGGGACAGGGCAAACCGGGGAGCTGTTTTTT. It translates to CASSRGTGQTGELFF.

This chain links TRBV7-9 with TRBJ2-3; D gene unclear. Germline CDR1 SEHNR, CDR2 FQNEAQ (reference sequence). Trimming took off 5 bases at V and 9 bases at J, with 18 bases between the two ends. This CDR3 is 14 amino acids long. CDR3 nucleotide sequence: TGTGCCAGCAGCCACGAGCGAGTTGGGCTCACGCAGTATTTT. It yields the protein CASSHERVGLTQYF.

The chain has TRBV5-4 and TRBJ1-1; D possibly corresponds to TRBD1 (6 bases). Germline V lookup: CDR1 SGHNT, CDR2 YYREEE (reference sequence). This CDR3 is 15 amino acids long. V dropped 4 bases and J dropped 2 bases, with 15 bases sitting between them. The CDR3 spells CASSLRTAINTEAFF. Written as DNA, the CDR3 is TGTGCCAGCAGCCTAAGGACAGCCATTAACACTGAAGCTTTCTTT.

The chain joins TRBV5-1 to TRBJ2-5; weak D call: TRBD2 (5 bases). V dropped 2 bases and J dropped 1 base, with 15 bases sitting between them. The CDR3 extends over 16 amino acids. CDR1 SGHRS and CDR2 YFSETQ come from the germline V gene. CDR3 sequence: CASSFLRRGSQETQYF. Here the CDR3 DNA reads TGCGCCAGCAGCTTCCTTCGGCGAGGGAGCCAAGAGACCCAGTACTTC.

The genes are TRBV5-1 and TRBJ2-1; 13 positions agree with TRBD2. The germline V gene has CDR1 SGHRS and CDR2 YFSETQ. The CDR3 loop spans 17 amino acids. The ends lost 3 bases at V and 8 bases at J; junction bases unmatched: 11. CDR3 sequence: CASSWTPGLAGSDEQFF. CDR3 nucleotide sequence: TGCGCCAGCAGCTGGACACCGGGACTAGCGGGGTCGGATGAGCAGTTCTTC. Complete variable domain (other parts from reference TRBV5-1 and TRBJ2-1): KAGVTQTPRYLIKTRGQQVTLSCSPISGHRSVSWYQQTPGQGLQFLFEYFSETQRNKGNFPGRFSGRQFSNSRSEMNVSTLELGDSALYLCASSWTPGLAGSDEQFFGPGTRLTVL.

The chain has TRBV30 and TRBJ2-1, with 12 bases fitting TRBD2. J was trimmed by 4 bases and V by 5 bases; bases with no gene match: 0. The CDR3 covers 13 residues. CDR1 is GTSNPN and CDR2 is SVGIG in the germline V gene (reference sequence). CDR3 residues: CAWGTSGYNEQFF. In nucleotides, the CDR3 is TGTGCCTGGGGGACTAGCGGGTACAATGAGCAGTTCTTC.

This clone occurred once. The chain is built from TRBV29-1 and TRBJ2-7, with D possibly matching TRBD2 (5 bases). The CDR3 consists of 13 residues. Deletions cut 7 bases from V and 4 bases from J, with 17 bases between. The germline V gene has CDR1 SQVTM and CDR2 ANQGSEA. The CDR3 coding sequence is TGCAGCGGAGCGGTGGGGAAGTTGTACGAGCAGTACTTC. Its translation: CSGAVGKLYEQYF.